What follows are 8 T cell receptor beta chains derived from one specimen sequenced in a study of vaccination effects on CD4 cells after COVID-19. Sequencing was preceded by expansion of antigen-specific CD4+ T cells with viral peptide pools in the ViraFEST assay. The culture ran for about 10 days, and then CD4+ T cells were isolated. PCR confirmed that the person was infected with SARS-CoV-2 between March and December 2020. Vaccination of participants consisted of two doses of either the BNT162b2 or mRNA-1273 vaccine. No antigens are known for them. Profiling relied on immunoSEQ multiplex PCR, and the TCRdb table lists in-frame clones only, not all of them. The sample includes 13,000 to 15,000 clones, over 60% of them seen just once. The source material was CD4+ T cells from PBMCs cultured with HCoV-NL63 spike peptides, sampled after COVID-19 vaccination. These receptors were collected from a human donor who had a prior SARS-CoV-2 infection.

This clone was detected a few times. The chain employs TRBV19 and TRBJ1-4, with 7 bases identical to TRBD1. The CDR3 sequence is 15 residues long. Germline loops: CDR1 LNHDA, CDR2 SQIVND (reference sequence). With V trimmed by 4 bases and J by 4 bases, 6 bases remained unmatched. CDR3 in amino acids: CASSRLQGSNEKLFF. For the CDR3, the DNA is TGTGCCAGTAGTAGGTTACAGGGGAGTAATGAAAAACTGTTTTTT.

The chain recombines TRBV2 with TRBJ2-5; D is unresolved. Per the germline V gene, CDR1 is SNHLY and CDR2 is FYNNEI. Trimming left V 4 bases short and J 3 bases short, with 15 bases between. The CDR3 sequence is 15 residues long. The CDR3 DNA follows: TGTGCCAGCAGTGTGCTGGGGTCAGGCGAAGAGACCCAGTACTTC. It specifies CASSVLGSGEETQYF.

The chain joins TRBV11-2 to TRBJ2-7, with 9 bases identical to TRBD1. CDR1 and CDR2 from the germline V gene are SGHAT and FQNNGV. The CDR3 is 15 amino acids. V dropped 5 bases and J dropped 5; count of bases not matched to a gene: 10. CDR3: CASSLWDREANEQYF. The DNA of the CDR3 is TGTGCCAGCAGCCTGTGGGACAGGGAGGCTAACGAGCAGTACTTC. The full variable domain, with the rest looked up from reference TRBV11-2 and TRBJ2-7, is EAGVAQSPRYKIIEKRQSVAFWCNPISGHATLYWYQQILGQGPKLLIQFQNNGVVDDSQLPKDRFSAERLKGVDSTLKIQPAKLEDSAVYLCASSLWDREANEQYFGPGTRLTVT.

The J gene is TRBJ2-7, the V gene TRBV11-3, with 8 bases identical to TRBD2. The CDR3 has 17 residues. J was trimmed by 5 bases and V by 2 bases; bases with no gene match: 14. Germline V gene lookup returns CDR1 SGHNT and CDR2 YENEEA. This CDR3 reads CASSLPAFRGRINEQYF. CDR3 DNA: TGTGCCAGCAGCTTACCTGCTTTTCGCGGGAGGATCAACGAGCAGTACTTC.

This clone has just one count. The V and J genes are TRBV6-6 and TRBJ2-5, with 9 bases fitting TRBD1. This CDR3 comprises 15 residues. V shed 2 bases and J 5 bases; nucleotides not matched to a gene: 6. In germline, CDR1 is MNHNY, CDR2 SVGAGI (reference sequence). Here the CDR3 reads CASSYRTGVGETQYF. CDR3 DNA: TGTGCCAGCAGTTACCGGACAGGGGTCGGGGAGACCCAGTACTTC.

The chain recombines TRBV5-1 with TRBJ2-3; the match to TRBD1 covers 8 bases. The CDR3 is 15 residues long. The junction had 8 bases not matched to a gene; V was cut back by 3 bases and J by 5 bases. CDR1 is SGHRS, CDR2 YFSETQ, per germline. CDR3 residues: CASSYHGQGEDTQYF. The CDR3 DNA follows: TGCGCCAGCAGCTACCATGGACAGGGAGAAGATACGCAGTATTTT.

J is TRBJ2-5 and V is TRBV2; no definite D call. The V and J ends lost 2 bases and 3 bases respectively, with 4 bases between them. Germline V lookup: CDR1 SNHLY, CDR2 FYNNEI. CDR3 length: 12 amino acids. DNA of the CDR3: TGTGCCAGCAGTGAAATAGAAGAGACCCAGTACTTC. As protein: CASSEIEETQYF.

The chain is built from TRBV10-3 and TRBJ2-4, with TRBD2 as a possible D gene (6 bases). Germline CDR1 and CDR2: ENHRY and SYGVKD. CDR3 length equals 15 residues. Deletions cut 4 bases from V and 0 bases from J, with 10 bases between. This chain's CDR3 is CAISGAGLAKNIQYF. The CDR3 region has the DNA TGTGCCATCAGTGGAGCGGGTCTAGCCAAAAACATTCAGTACTTC.